This TCR beta chain is from a study of blood T cell repertoires in COVID-19. Overall study context: Donors in the United States, Italy and Spain gave samples during acute or convalescent COVID-19. Sample material is recorded as cDNA or gDNA derived from T cells, B-cell-depleted T cells, or PBMCs.

Ages ranged from about 18 to 100 years, with residence in about two dozen US areas. The repertoire was sequenced with immunoSEQ multiplex PCR; TCRdb's copy has only in-frame clones and lacks some. The data show around 260,000 clones, with roughly 85% seen just once and more than 4% held by the top ten. This CDR3 has 14 amino acids. Germline CDR1 is LNHDA and CDR2 is SQIVND (reference sequence). Trimming removed 4 bases from V and 8 bases from J, with 15 bases in between. This receptor was identified in a woman aged 25 to 39 who had recovered from COVID-19. The chain combines TRBV19 with TRBJ2-4; TRBD1 might be the D (6 bases). Sequenced material: PBMCs or T cells enriched from blood (not recorded which). CDR3 nucleotide sequence: TGTGCCAGTAGTACACTACAGGGACGGGACATTCAGTACTTC. Its translation is CASSTLQGRDIQYF.